The sequence of this T cell receptor beta chain was determined in a study of spatial heterogeneity in lung cancer. Across the study: Averaged across combinations, each unique TCR and UMI pairing appeared more than ten times in raw reads, which were uncorrected.

TCRdb recomputed calls from the 5' RACE reads with MiXCR, one row per CDR3 protein. The sample yields 50,000 to 65,000 distinct CDR3 sequences, approximately 8% seen once. Regarding time point: sample taken at primary tumor resection. Unsorted tumor, nontumor lung tissue or cryopreserved PBMC supplied the whole RNA. CDR1 SGHDN and CDR2 FVKESK come from the germline V gene. The length of the CDR3 is 14 residues. V shed 0 bases and J shed 7 bases, with 10 bases lying between them. Sequences were derived from PBMCs, sampled at surgery. This chain links TRBV14 with TRBJ2-1; D unresolved. This sequence originates from a female donor with early-stage non-small cell lung cancer. Here the CDR3 DNA reads TGTGCCAGCAGCCAAGAGCTCGAGAGGAATGAGCAGTTCTTC. Translated: CASSQELERNEQFF.